This T cell receptor beta chain came from a study of blood T cell repertoires in COVID-19. Study-level information: Both acute and convalescent COVID-19 samples were obtained from the United States, Italy and Spain. T cells, B-cell-depleted T cells, or PBMCs supplied cDNA or gDNA.

Under the authors' procedure: Scientists estimated how many nucleated cells there were by amplifying reference gene primers. Measured with immunoSEQ multiplex PCR; TCRdb has only the in-frame clones, and not every one. The DNA gave D and trimming, while V, J and clone size come from that table. The data hold more than 100,000 clones, with roughly 80% observed a single time. This CDR3 comprises 15 residues. V was trimmed by 5 bases and J by 0 bases, leaving 11 bases between them. Germline loops: CDR1 SGHDN, CDR2 FVKESK. The V call is TRBV14, the J call TRBJ1-3, with D maybe TRBD1 (5 bases). This TCR was recovered from a man in his 60s with acute or convalescent COVID-19. Sequenced input: peripheral blood. DNA for the CDR3: TGTGCCAGCAGCAGGGGACTGAGCTCTGGAAACACCATATATTTT. Amino acids: CASSRGLSSGNTIYF.